The 5 T cell receptor beta chains presented below share a single source sample, sequenced in a study of spatial heterogeneity in lung cancer. No antigen has been identified for these receptors. TCRdb independently ran MiXCR on the 5' RACE reads; one entry per CDR3 protein. The sample carries 6,100 or so distinct CDR3 sequences, 6.5% to 8% recorded once. General study points: Mutation tallies in tumors tracked expanded intratumoral alpha and beta TCR counts.

Documented time point: sample taken at primary tumor resection. The sample in question was lung tumor tissue, obtained at surgery. The receptor source for this set is a male donor with early-stage non-small cell lung cancer.

Relative to its sample, this clonotype is medium-sized. The genes are TRBV7-6 and TRBJ2-5, with D perhaps matching TRBD1 (5 bases). CDR3 size: 11 residues. CDR1 SGHVS and CDR2 FNYEAQ come from the germline V gene. The V end was cut by 8 bases, the J end by 4 bases, with 8 bases between. The CDR3 bases are TGTGCCAGCTCCCAGGGAGAGACCCAGTACTTC. Protein: CASSQGETQYF. Filled out from reference TRBV7-6 and TRBJ2-5, the complete variable domain reads GAGVSQSPRYKVTKRGQDVALRCDPISGHVSLYWYRQALGQGPEFLTYFNYEAQQDKSGLPNDRFSAERPEGSISTLTIQRTEQRDSAMYRCASSQGETQYFGPGTRLLVL.

This clonotype occurred many times. The chain couples TRBV18 to TRBJ2-1; 9 nucleotides line up with TRBD1. V lost 3 bases, J lost 13 bases, and 1 base stayed unmatched. CDR1 is KGHSH, CDR2 LQKENI, per germline. The CDR3 loop spans 11 amino acids. The CDR3 coding sequence is TGTGCCAGCTCACCGGGACAGGGACAGTTCTTC. Amino acid sequence: CASSPGQGQFF.

This chain connects TRBV4-1 to TRBJ1-1; a weak D match, TRBD1 (6 bases). V gave up 0 bases and J gave up 4 bases, with 9 bases separating them. The CDR3 covers 14 residues. Per germline, CDR1 MGHRA and CDR2 YSYEKL. CDR3 in amino acids: CASSQEPGATEAFF. CDR3 sequence (DNA): TGCGCCAGCAGCCAAGAACCAGGGGCCACTGAAGCTTTCTTT.

This clonotype was picked up many times. The J gene is TRBJ2-1, the V gene TRBV4-1; tentatively, D is TRBD1 or TRBD2 (5 bases each). This CDR3 is 15 amino acids long. Between the trimmed V and J ends, which lost 8 bases and 4 bases, there was a span of 18 bases. Looked up from germline, CDR1 is MGHRA and CDR2 is YSYEKL. The CDR3 DNA is TGCGCCAGCCACTCTGGGACGCGCAGTTACAATGAGCAGTTCTTC. Encoded protein: CASHSGTRSYNEQFF.

This clonotype is medium-sized (0.01 to 0.1%) by share. The J gene is TRBJ2-1, the V gene TRBV5-1; D not certain. This CDR3 is built from 14 residues. Trimming removed 4 bases at V and 5 bases at J, with 13 bases between. The germline CDR1 and CDR2 sequences are SGHRS and YFSETQ. CDR3 protein: CASSVPRQDNEQFF. CDR3 nucleotides: TGCGCCAGCAGCGTCCCTCGCCAGGACAATGAGCAGTTCTTC.